The rows below give T cell receptor beta chains drawn from one sample of a study of blood T cell repertoires in COVID-19. Clones were read by immunoSEQ multiplex PCR, and TCRdb kept only the in-frame ones, dropping some. The sample carries a few hundred thousand clones, roughly 85% recorded once. The sample comprised PBMCs or T cells enriched from blood (not recorded which). The receptors were gathered from a man aged 25-45 years who had recovered from COVID-19. CDR3s include the opening cysteine and the closing phenylalanine or tryptophan. Fields, in order: V gene, J gene, D gene, CDR3 protein. A D gene is named only where the DNA matches it firmly.

TRBV3-1/TRBV3-2	TRBJ2-7	TRBD1	CASSQDLGWDSPYSYEQYF
TRBV30	TRBJ2-3	NA	CAWSARGQRGTDTQYF
TRBV18	TRBJ1-4	NA	CASSRGGTNEKLFF
TRBV11-2	TRBJ2-3	TRBD2	CASSLGYGGETDTQYF
TRBV5-1	TRBJ2-1	NA	CASSLDGTSPSGEQFF
TRBV5-1	TRBJ2-5	NA	CASSLASEEETQYF
TRBV18	TRBJ2-7	TRBD1	CASSPTGAYPYEQYF
TRBV2	TRBJ1-2	NA	CASSGRGDSGYGYTF
TRBV7-9	TRBJ2-5	NA	CASSFESGRGQETQYF
TRBV5-1	TRBJ1-1	NA	CASSWQGAEAFF
TRBV7-8	TRBJ1-1	NA	CASSTRGDLMNTEAFF
TRBV11-2	TRBJ1-1	NA	CASSLLPDMNTEAFF
TRBV5-1	TRBJ1-4	TRBD1	CASSSGQGGEKLFF
TRBV6-1	TRBJ1-5	NA	CASSLYTGNQPQHF
TRBV13	TRBJ2-1	TRBD2	CASSTHLLAGAKYNEQFF
TRBV6-2/TRBV6-3	TRBJ1-5	NA	CASTPDGGGNQPQHF
TRBV6-6	TRBJ2-1	NA	CASSPGLNSYNEQFF
TRBV11-2	TRBJ2-5	TRBD1	CASSTHRGRLVRETQYF
TRBV6-1	TRBJ1-4	NA	CASSERWATATNEKLFF
TRBV7-2	TRBJ2-3	TRBD2	CASSSPASRGGTDTQYF
TRBV3-1/TRBV3-2	TRBJ2-5	NA	CASSRGGDFQETQYF
TRBV7-3	TRBJ2-3	TRBD2	CASSLTSGGAAEKYF
TRBV7-8	TRBJ1-3	NA	CASSATPGYENTIYF
TRBV12-3/TRBV12-4	TRBJ1-5	NA	CASTGGGGEPQHF
TRBV2	TRBJ1-5	NA	CASSRDFGGDQPQHF
TRBV19	TRBJ1-5	TRBD1	CASSHRGRPQHF
TRBV18	TRBJ2-2	TRBD2	CASSRLAGNTGELFF
TRBV15	TRBJ1-1	NA	CATSRGIGDTEAFF
TRBV27	TRBJ1-6	TRBD1	CASSSSDRDRNSPLHF
TRBV19	TRBJ2-3	NA	CASRPRGTDTQYF
TRBV30	TRBJ2-5	NA	CAWRAGQTPIVTQYF
TRBV7-9	TRBJ2-2	TRBD2	CASSLGSGDRFTGELFF
TRBV5-1	TRBJ1-1	NA	CASSLARGANTEAFF
TRBV3-1/TRBV3-2	TRBJ2-7	NA	CASAQGEGYEQYF
TRBV15	TRBJ2-7	TRBD1	CATSRDRDGREQYF
TRBV27	TRBJ1-1	NA	CASAPRDTYTEAFF
TRBV7-9	TRBJ2-1	TRBD1	CASSLDRGGDEQFF
TRBV19	TRBJ2-5	TRBD2	CASSAGGGLQETQYF
TRBV4-3	TRBJ2-7	NA	CASSQVRALEQYF
TRBV9	TRBJ2-5	NA	CASSVEGGAHQETQYF
TRBV5-1	TRBJ1-4	NA	CASSFGGNDEKLFF
TRBV5-4	TRBJ1-2	NA	CASSPWGGNGYTF
TRBV5-4	TRBJ1-1	NA	CASSLPGGTEAFF
TRBV29-1	TRBJ1-1	NA	CSVESRPGTEAFF
TRBV11-1	TRBJ2-2	NA	CASSLVSYTGELFF
TRBV5-1	TRBJ2-3	TRBD1	CASSVTGKDTDTQYF
TRBV30	TRBJ2-6	TRBD2	CAWRSGAGAGANVLTF
TRBV11-2	TRBJ2-2	NA	CASSSLQGVGGELFF
TRBV3-1/TRBV3-2	TRBJ1-6	NA	CASSQDPVSSYNSPLHF
TRBV5-4	TRBJ2-7	TRBD1	CASSFMGTGYLHEQYF
TRBV5-1	TRBJ1-1	TRBD1	CASSPLPLEGASEAFF
TRBV4-3	TRBJ1-6	TRBD1	CASSLGQGLSPLHF
TRBV10-3	TRBJ1-5	NA	CAISDSGISNQPQHF
TRBV7-9	TRBJ2-4	NA	CASSLGGGRAIQYF
TRBV9	TRBJ1-4	NA	CASSVGSGAFEKLFF
TRBV5-1	TRBJ2-5	NA	CASTNGRGETQYF
TRBV6-1	TRBJ2-6	NA	CASSEGGTSANVLTF
TRBV30	TRBJ1-6	NA	CAWSKGTNNSPLHF
TRBV5-6	TRBJ1-3	TRBD1	CASSIQGGEPGNTIYF
TRBV11-1	TRBJ2-3	NA	CASTPSRGGSTDTQYF